A single sample is the source of the 19 T cell receptor beta chains below, sequenced in a study of blood T cell repertoires in COVID-19. Using immunoSEQ multiplex PCR, the repertoire was profiled, and TCRdb retains in-frame clones only, with some absent. The sample contains roughly 240,000 clones, less than 90% of which appear only once. Material: peripheral blood. The source of these receptors is a man aged 55 to 70 who had recovered from COVID-19.

This chain links TRBV3-1 (or the pseudogene TRBV3-2) with TRBJ1-3, with TRBD1 as a possible D gene (5 bases). V was trimmed by 4 bases and J by 2 bases, leaving 12 bases between them. This CDR3 is 15 amino acids long. CDR1 and CDR2 from the germline V gene are LGHDT and YNNKEL (reference sequence). CDR3 nucleotides: TGTGCCAGCAGCCGTCTTCTAGGGGCTGGAAACACCATATATTTT. As protein: CASSRLLGAGNTIYF.

The gene calls are TRBV7-8 and TRBJ2-3; 14 bases align to TRBD2. CDR1 SGHVS and CDR2 FQNEAQ come from the germline V gene. V trimming: 6 bases; J trimming: 3 bases; junction bases outside the gene matches: 2. This CDR3 contains 15 residues. As DNA, the CDR3 is TGTGCCAGCAGACGGACTAGCGGGAGGACAGATACGCAGTATTTT. Translation gives CASRRTSGRTDTQYF.

J is TRBJ2-3 and V is TRBV7-8, with 8 bases fitting TRBD2. Losses at the gene ends were 6 bases for V and 0 bases for J; bases not matched to a gene: 8. The CDR3 has 16 amino acids. CDR1 SGHVS and CDR2 FQNEAQ come from the germline V gene. The CDR3 DNA reads as TGTGCCAGCAGTACCTCAGCGGGGGCCAGCACAGATACGCAGTATTTT. This gives the protein CASSTSAGASTDTQYF.

J is TRBJ2-1 and V is TRBV7-8; 10 positions match TRBD1. Germline loops: CDR1 SGHVS, CDR2 FQNEAQ. This CDR3 comprises 14 residues. Trimming at V came to 3 bases and at J to 7 bases, leaving 3 bases not matched to a gene. CDR3 loop: CASSLKGQGNEQFF. DNA of the CDR3: TGTGCCAGCAGCTTGAAGGGACAGGGGAATGAGCAGTTCTTC.

Details on this clone: This sample also contains other DNA sequences that code for the same CDR3. The chain links TRBV5-1 to TRBJ2-7, with D uncertain. The germline CDR1 and CDR2 sequences are SGHRS and YFSETQ. The CDR3 extends over 14 amino acids. The V gene lost 0 bases and the J gene lost 1 base, with 8 bases spanning the gap. The DNA for the CDR3 is TGCGCCAGCAGCTTGGAGCTCAATTCCTACGAGCAGTACTTC. This gives the protein CASSLELNSYEQYF.

The CDR3 region is CASSTLVTEQYF. In DNA form, the CDR3 reads TGTGCCAGCAGCACACTAGTAACCGAGCAGTACTTC. The rearrangement uses TRBV7-9 and TRBJ2-7, with D possibly being TRBD2 (5 bases). CDR1 is SEHNR and CDR2 is FQNEAQ in the germline V gene (reference sequence). Trimming removed 5 bases from V and 6 bases from J, with 11 bases in between. This CDR3 comprises 12 residues.

The chain recombines TRBV18 with TRBJ2-3, with D possibly TRBD2 on 6 matching bases. This CDR3 is 14 amino acids long. Germline values: CDR1 KGHSH, CDR2 LQKENI. Trimming pared 0 bases from V and 8 bases from J, leaving 12 bases between. CDR3 in amino acids: CASSPPEGAATQYF. DNA of the CDR3: TGTGCCAGCTCACCACCGGAGGGAGCAGCTACGCAGTATTTT. The full variable domain, rest sourced from reference TRBV18 and TRBJ2-3, is NAGVMQNPRHLVRRRGQEARLRCSPMKGHSHVYWYRQLPEEGLKFMVYLQKENIIDESGMPKERFSAEFPKEGPSILRIQQVVRGDSAAYFCASSPPEGAATQYFGPGTRLTVL.

The gene calls are TRBV6-4 and TRBJ2-1; 7 positions match TRBD2. Germline V gives CDR1 MRHNA, CDR2 SNTAGT. Germline trimming cut 0 bases from V and 11 bases from J; bases unmatched to any gene: 7. The CDR3 extends over 14 amino acids. The DNA for the CDR3 is TGTGCCAGCAGTGACTCTCCCCGGACTAGTAAGCAGTTCTTC. The encoded protein is CASSDSPRTSKQFF.

This chain joins TRBV7-2 and TRBJ2-5; weak D call: TRBD2 (6 bases). The V gene lost 7 bases and the J gene lost 4 bases, with 13 bases spanning the gap. Germline CDR1 SGHTA, CDR2 FQGNSA. The CDR3 totals 13 residues. The chain's CDR3 is CASTYPAGETQYF. CDR3 bases: TGTGCCAGCACCTACCCAGCGGGAGAGACCCAGTACTTC.

This clone was recorded once. The rearrangement uses TRBV24-1 and TRBJ2-6; TRBD1 might be the D (6 bases). The CDR3 runs 18 residues. Trimming left V 5 bases short and J 0 bases short, with 16 bases between. Germline CDR1 and CDR2: KGHDR and SFDVKD. The CDR3 DNA is TGTGCCACCAGTGCCGCCCCCAGACAGGTCTCTGGGGCCAACGTCCTGACTTTC. Its protein is CATSAAPRQVSGANVLTF.

In this sample, this clone turned up a few times. V usage is TRBV3-1 (or the pseudogene TRBV3-2) and J usage is TRBJ1-5; no clear D gene. Germline assignment: CDR1 LGHDT and CDR2 YNNKEL (reference sequence). The CDR3 covers 14 residues. The V gene lost 4 bases and the J gene lost 0 bases, with 7 bases spanning the gap. CDR3 bases: TGTGCCAGCAGCCCGGGAGTTAGCAATCAGCCCCAGCATTTT. Translated, it gives CASSPGVSNQPQHF.

The chain uses TRBV2 and TRBJ2-7, with 7 positions matching TRBD1. This CDR3 contains 17 residues. Germline V CDR1 and CDR2: SNHLY, FYNNEI. V was pared by 1 base and J by 0 bases, with 9 bases of the junction left unmatched. CDR3 protein: CASSEVYPGGNSYEQYF. The CDR3 bases are TGTGCCAGCAGTGAAGTTTACCCAGGGGGAAACTCCTACGAGCAGTACTTC.

This clone showed up just a few times. The gene calls are TRBV28 and TRBJ2-5; 7 positions match TRBD2. The ends lost 6 bases at V and 10 bases at J; junction bases unmatched: 5. This CDR3 contains 11 residues. The germline CDR1 and CDR2 sequences are MDHEN and SYDVKM. The CDR3 nucleotides are TGTGCCAGCAGATCTCGGGAGGTCCAGTACTTC. This gives the protein CASRSREVQYF. The full variable domain, with the rest looked up from reference TRBV28 and TRBJ2-5, is DVKVTQSSRYLVKRTGEKVFLECVQDMDHENMFWYRQDPGLGLRLIYFSYDVKMKEKGDIPEGYSVSREKKERFSLILESASTNQTSMYLCASRSREVQYFGPGTRLLVL.

The CDR3 DNA sequence: TGTGCCAGCAGCCAACAGGGCGTCTCCTACGAGCAGTACTTC. It is translated as CASSQQGVSYEQYF. The chain combines TRBV27 with TRBJ2-7, with a tentative D call TRBD1 (6 bases). CDR1 and CDR2 (germline): MNHEY, SMNVEV (reference sequence). Deletions cut 6 bases from V and 0 bases from J, with 12 bases between. The CDR3 is 14 residues long.

This clone was found a few times. The chain uses TRBV4-1 and TRBJ1-5; possibly TRBD1 for D (5 bases). CDR3 length: 15 residues. Germline values: CDR1 MGHRA, CDR2 YSYEKL. V gave up 1 base and J gave up 4 bases, with 11 bases separating them. The CDR3 DNA is TGCGCCAGCAGCCAAGGGGAGGCAGGGAATCAGCCCCAGCATTTT. Its protein product is CASSQGEAGNQPQHF.

V gene TRBV11-2 combines with J gene TRBJ2-7; D possibly corresponds to TRBD1 (5 bases). The CDR3 runs to 15 residues. Germline V CDR1 and CDR2: SGHAT, FQNNGV. V lost 0 bases and J lost 0, with 9 bases in between. This chain's CDR3 is CASSLEQVSSYEQYF. CDR3 nucleotide sequence: TGTGCCAGCAGCTTAGAACAGGTCTCCTCCTACGAGCAGTACTTC.

This rearrangement joins TRBV3-1 (or the pseudogene TRBV3-2) to TRBJ2-1; D is ambiguous. The CDR3 contains 15 residues. Germline CDR1 reads LGHDT; CDR2 reads YNNKEL (reference sequence). The V and J ends lost 2 bases and 2 bases respectively, with 10 bases between them. CDR3 sequence reads: CASSQLVGAYNEQFF. CDR3 in DNA: TGTGCCAGCAGCCAACTAGTCGGAGCCTACAATGAGCAGTTCTTC.

The gene calls are TRBV5-4 and TRBJ1-3; D is unclear. CDR1 is SGHNT, CDR2 YYREEE, per germline (reference sequence). The CDR3 totals 14 residues. The V and J ends lost 3 bases and 8 bases respectively, with 15 bases between them. CDR3 protein: CASSSTLGGHTIYF. CDR3 sequence (DNA): TGTGCCAGCAGCTCTACATTAGGCGGGCACACCATATATTTT.

This clone appeared once. The chain links TRBV5-1 to TRBJ1-3; D possibly corresponds to TRBD1 (6 bases). This CDR3 comprises 17 residues. With 1 base removed from V and 3 bases from J, the gap between germline ends came to 17 bases. Germline V CDR1 and CDR2: SGHRS, YFSETQ. The CDR3 here is CASSLWGQGEGGNTIYF. The CDR3 DNA follows: TGCGCCAGCAGCTTGTGGGGGCAGGGAGAAGGTGGAAACACCATATATTTT.